The 17 T cell receptor beta chains below all came from one sample that was sequenced in a study of T cell responses to AZD1222 COVID-19 vaccine. TCRdb's table, derived via immunoSEQ multiplex PCR, lists solely in-frame clones and lacks some. Altogether around 110,000 clones are present, more than 85% being singletons, with the ten largest covering approximately 3%. This specimen consisted of peripheral blood, obtained on day 0 of AZD1222 vaccination. These receptors originate from an adult in good health.

The chain is built from TRBV29-1 and TRBJ2-2; D not resolved. V was shortened by 4 bases and J by 0 bases, with 9 bases between the two germline ends. Germline CDR1 is SQVTM and CDR2 is ANQGSEA. The CDR3 is made up of 14 amino acids. The CDR3 loop reads CSVVGGSNTGELFF. CDR3 DNA sequence: TGCAGCGTTGTGGGCGGCTCGAACACCGGGGAGCTGTTTTTT.

This sequence joins TRBV3-1 (or the pseudogene TRBV3-2) and TRBJ1-5, with D tentatively TRBD1 (6 bases). CDR1 and CDR2 (germline): LGHDT, YNNKEL (reference sequence). This CDR3 contains 18 residues. V lost 1 base and J 0 bases, leaving 16 bases between the germline ends. The CDR3 loop is CASSQGGGTPYSNQPQHF. In DNA, the CDR3 is TGTGCCAGCAGCCAAGGAGGGGGGACACCGTATAGCAATCAGCCCCAGCATTTT.

Only a few counts were recorded for this clone. The chain combines TRBV5-1 with TRBJ1-1; 9 bases are shared with TRBD1. From germline, CDR1 is SGHRS and CDR2 YFSETQ. There are 14 residues in the CDR3. The V and J ends lost 4 bases and 4 bases, in that order; junction bases with no gene match: 5. CDR3: CASSVGQGITEAFF. The CDR3 nucleotides read TGCGCCAGCAGCGTGGGACAGGGAATCACTGAAGCTTTCTTT. The whole variable domain, filled in from reference TRBV5-1 and TRBJ1-1, reads KAGVTQTPRYLIKTRGQQVTLSCSPISGHRSVSWYQQTPGQGLQFLFEYFSETQRNKGNFPGRFSGRQFSNSRSEMNVSTLELGDSALYLCASSVGQGITEAFFGQGTRLTVV.

This rearrangement joins TRBV28 to TRBJ2-5, with 11 bases matching TRBD2. CDR1 and CDR2 from the germline V gene are MDHEN and SYDVKM. The V and J ends lost 2 bases and 4 bases, in that order; junction bases with no gene match: 9. This CDR3 is built from 17 residues. CDR3 DNA: TGTGCCAGCAGTTTAGCAGCTAGCGGGAGGCCGGGAGAGACCCAGTACTTC. As protein: CASSLAASGRPGETQYF.

V and J are TRBV5-1 and TRBJ2-1, with D tentatively TRBD1 (5 bases). V dropped 0 bases and J dropped 2 bases, with 12 bases sitting between them. The CDR3 has 16 amino acids. Per germline, CDR1 SGHRS and CDR2 YFSETQ. The CDR3 DNA sequence: TGCGCCAGCAGCTTGGAGGGGCACAATACCTACAATGAGCAGTTCTTC. Translating it yields CASSLEGHNTYNEQFF. Together with reference TRBV5-1 and TRBJ2-1, the CDR3 gives the full variable domain: KAGVTQTPRYLIKTRGQQVTLSCSPISGHRSVSWYQQTPGQGLQFLFEYFSETQRNKGNFPGRFSGRQFSNSRSEMNVSTLELGDSALYLCASSLEGHNTYNEQFFGPGTRLTVL.

The chain couples TRBV19 to TRBJ2-1; D is ambiguous. The CDR3 is 16 residues long. Germline V gives CDR1 LNHDA, CDR2 SQIVND (reference sequence). V gave up 4 bases and J gave up 4 bases, with 17 bases separating them. The CDR3 bases are TGTGCCAGTAGTACACCTTTAGCTGTAAGTTACAATGAGCAGTTCTTC. Protein: CASSTPLAVSYNEQFF.

The chain has TRBV19 and TRBJ2-1; D is uncertain. CDR3 length: 15 residues. V lost 1 base and J 4 bases, leaving 11 bases between the germline ends. In germline, CDR1 is LNHDA, CDR2 SQIVND (reference sequence). Written as DNA, the CDR3 is TGTGCCAGTAGTATAGCCCAGAGCTTATACAATGAGCAGTTCTTC. Translating gives CASSIAQSLYNEQFF.

This clone came up once. This rearrangement joins TRBV2 to TRBJ2-5; the D is unclear. The V gene lost 3 bases and the J gene lost 4 bases, with 9 bases spanning the gap. CDR1 SNHLY and CDR2 FYNNEI come from the germline V gene. CDR3 length: 13 residues. CDR3 sequence: CASSDGRAETQYF. The DNA for the CDR3 is TGTGCCAGCAGTGATGGTCGGGCAGAGACCCAGTACTTC. The full variable domain, in which reference TRBV2 and TRBJ2-5 provide the parts outside the CDR3, is EPEVTQTPSHQVTQMGQEVILRCVPISNHLYFYWYRQILGQKVEFLVSFYNNEISEKSEIFDDQFSVERPDGSNFTLKIRSTKLEDSAMYFCASSDGRAETQYFGPGTRLLVL.

The table lists this clone with a count of one. The chain is built from TRBV7-2 and TRBJ1-1; 8 nucleotides agree with TRBD1. V lost 4 bases to trimming and J lost 4 bases; unmatched junction nucleotides: 5. This CDR3 spans 14 amino acids. Germline-derived CDR1 and CDR2 are SGHTA and FQGNSA. The CDR3 DNA follows: TGTGCCAGCAGCTCTCAGGGGGCAGGCACTGAAGCTTTCTTT. Protein: CASSSQGAGTEAFF.

V usage is TRBV7-3 and J usage is TRBJ1-1; D not certain. The germline V gene has CDR1 SGHTA and CDR2 FQGTGA. The CDR3 is made up of 12 amino acids. V dropped 4 bases and J dropped 3 bases, with 6 bases sitting between them. CDR3 amino acids: CASSSFYTEAFF. The CDR3 DNA reads as TGTGCCAGCAGCTCATTCTACACTGAAGCTTTCTTT. The whole variable domain, filled in from reference TRBV7-3 and TRBJ1-1, reads GAGVSQTPSNKVTEKGKYVELRCDPISGHTALYWYRQSLGQGPEFLIYFQGTGAADDSGLPNDRFFAVRPEGSVSTLKIQRTERGDSAVYLCASSSFYTEAFFGQGTRLTVV.

V and J are TRBV30 and TRBJ2-5, with TRBD2 identical over 12 bases. V shed 2 bases and J 2 bases; nucleotides not matched to a gene: 3. Germline-derived CDR1 and CDR2 are GTSNPN and SVGIG (reference sequence). This CDR3 region has 15 residues. CDR3 nucleotides: TGTGCCTGGAGTCCTGGACTAGCGGGACAAGAGACCCAGTACTTC. Encoded protein: CAWSPGLAGQETQYF.

Remarks on this clone: The same CDR3 can be traced to other DNA sequences in this sample. The chain is built from TRBV5-1 and TRBJ2-3, with D uncertain. Per the germline V gene, CDR1 is SGHRS and CDR2 is YFSETQ. Trimming removed 0 bases from V and 2 bases from J, with 1 base in between. The CDR3 contains 12 residues. The CDR3: CASSLVTDTQYF. As DNA, the CDR3 is TGCGCCAGCAGCTTGGTCACAGATACGCAGTATTTT.

In its sample, this clone was seen once. Germline and junction disagree at one end, which may indicate a read error. The V gene is TRBV19, the J gene TRBJ2-3, with D possibly called TRBD1 or TRBD2 (5 bases each). This CDR3 is built from 14 residues. Germline lookup yields CDR1 LNHDA and CDR2 SQIVND (reference sequence). Written as DNA, the CDR3 is TGTGCCAGTAGTCTAGATTCAGGGAGAGATACGCAGTATTTT. Translation: CASSLDSGRDTQYF.

This clone has a single count. The CDR3 spells CASGLVSVAGRETQYF. The DNA for the CDR3 is TGTGCTAGTGGTTTGGTATCGGTAGCGGGAAGGGAGACCCAGTACTTC. This rearrangement joins TRBV12-5 to TRBJ2-5; 8 nucleotides line up with TRBD2. CDR3 length equals 16 residues. Germline V gene data show CDR1 as LGHNT and CDR2 as FRNRAP. Germline trimming cut 0 bases from V and 5 bases from J; bases unmatched to any gene: 8.

This chain links TRBV5-4 with TRBJ2-7, with D unresolved. The CDR3 has 15 amino acids. Per germline, CDR1 SGHNT and CDR2 YYREEE (reference sequence). V lost 0 bases to trimming and J lost 2 bases, with 12 bases between them. In DNA form, the CDR3 reads TGTGCCAGCAGCTTGGTCCCGGACGGAACCTACGAGCAGTACTTC. Amino acids: CASSLVPDGTYEQYF.

This chain connects TRBV19 to TRBJ1-1; D gene uncertain. The germline V and J ends were trimmed by 7 bases and 2 bases, with 8 bases remaining between them. Looked up from germline, CDR1 is LNHDA and CDR2 is SQIVND (reference sequence). The CDR3 consists of 12 residues. The CDR3 coding sequence is TGTGCCAGTACCCAACAAAACACTGAAGCTTTCTTT. Residues: CASTQQNTEAFF.

J is TRBJ2-7 and V is TRBV11-2; no clear D. This CDR3 is built from 14 residues. Germline V gene data show CDR1 as SGHAT and CDR2 as FQNNGV. Trimming cost V 5 bases and J 4 bases, with 15 bases left between them. The CDR3 loop is CASSPGPGWYEQYF. The CDR3 DNA is TGTGCCAGCAGCCCAGGACCGGGCTGGTACGAGCAGTACTTC.